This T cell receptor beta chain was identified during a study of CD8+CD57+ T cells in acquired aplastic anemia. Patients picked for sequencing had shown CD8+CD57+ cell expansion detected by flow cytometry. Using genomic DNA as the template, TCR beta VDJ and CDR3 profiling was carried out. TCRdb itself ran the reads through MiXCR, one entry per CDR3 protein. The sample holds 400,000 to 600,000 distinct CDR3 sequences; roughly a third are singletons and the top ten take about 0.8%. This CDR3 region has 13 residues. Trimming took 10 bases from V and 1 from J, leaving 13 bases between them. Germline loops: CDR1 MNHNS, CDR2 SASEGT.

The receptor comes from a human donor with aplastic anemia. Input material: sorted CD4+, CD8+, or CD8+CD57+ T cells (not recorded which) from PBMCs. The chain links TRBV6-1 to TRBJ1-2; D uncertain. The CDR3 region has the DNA TGTGCCACGTCGGTGGGCCATAACTATGGCTACACCTTC. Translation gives CATSVGHNYGYTF.